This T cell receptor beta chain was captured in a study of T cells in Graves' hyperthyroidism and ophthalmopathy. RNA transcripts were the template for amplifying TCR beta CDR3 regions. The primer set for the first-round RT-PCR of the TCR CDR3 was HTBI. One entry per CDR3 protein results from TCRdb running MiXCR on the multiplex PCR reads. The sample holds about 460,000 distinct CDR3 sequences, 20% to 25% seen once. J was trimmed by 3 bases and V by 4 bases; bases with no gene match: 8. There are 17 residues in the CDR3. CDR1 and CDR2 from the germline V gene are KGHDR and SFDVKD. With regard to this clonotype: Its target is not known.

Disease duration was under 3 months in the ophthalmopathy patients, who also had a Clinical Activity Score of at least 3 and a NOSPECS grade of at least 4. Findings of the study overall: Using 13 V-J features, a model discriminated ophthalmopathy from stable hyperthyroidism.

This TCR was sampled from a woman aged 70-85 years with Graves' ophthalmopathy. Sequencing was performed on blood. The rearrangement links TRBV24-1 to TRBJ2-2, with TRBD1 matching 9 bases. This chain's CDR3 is CATSDPPGQGYTGELFF. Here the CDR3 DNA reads TGTGCCACCAGTGACCCACCGGGACAGGGTTACACCGGGGAGCTGTTTTTT.